The rows below give T cell receptor beta chains drawn from one sample of a study of blood T cells in healthy people across ages. TCRdb ran MiXCR on the 5' RACE reads and lists one entry per CDR3 protein. Counted here are fewer than 750,000 distinct CDR3 sequences, roughly 48% occurring once; the ten biggest clones make up 20% to 25%. Sequencing used blood. The source of these receptors is a man older than 75 in good health. The CDR3 runs from the conserved cysteine through the conserved F or W. A D gene is named only where the DNA matches it firmly. Not all rows give a size; the values are once, few, many and, for expanded clones, a class.

clone_size,d_call,v_call,j_call,cdr3_nt,cdr3_aa
.,.,TRBV18,TRBJ1-1,TGTACCAGCTCACCAGACAGAAACACTGAAGCTTTCTTT,CTSSPDRNTEAFF
many,.,TRBV7-9,TRBJ2-5,TGTGCCAGCAGCTACCTCCCTGAGACCCAGTACTTC,CASSYLPETQYF
once,.,TRBV25-1,TRBJ2-3,TGTGCCAGCAGTCCTACCCTCAGGGGTTCGGGCACAGATACGCAGTATTTT,CASSPTLRGSGTDTQYF
.,.,TRBV20-1,TRBJ1-5,TGCAGTGCTATCCGGCCTGGGGGGGGCAATCAGCCCCAGCATTTT,CSAIRPGGGNQPQHF
.,.,TRBV25-1,TRBJ2-7,TGTGCCAGCAGTGAATTCGGCGGAAACTACGAGCAGTACTTC,CASSEFGGNYEQYF
.,TRBD1,TRBV20-1,TRBJ2-7,TGCAGTGCGCCAGGACAGGGGAAATCCGAGCAGTACTTC,CSAPGQGKSEQYF
.,.,TRBV5-1,TRBJ2-7,TGCGCCAGCGGACCGCAGGCGGCCGCCTACGAGCAGTACTTC,CASGPQAAAYEQYF
.,TRBD1,TRBV4-3,TRBJ2-7,TGCGCCAGCAGCAAAACGGGGGGACAGGGGACCTACGAGCAGTACTTC,CASSKTGGQGTYEQYF
.,TRBD1,TRBV27,TRBJ2-3,TGTGCCAGCAGTCGGACAGGGGTCCACACAGATACGCAGTATTTT,CASSRTGVHTDTQYF
.,.,TRBV20-1,TRBJ2-1,TGCAGTGCTAGTAGTGGGGACACCTACAATGAGCAGTTCTTC,CSASSGDTYNEQFF
few,TRBD1,TRBV7-9,TRBJ2-6,TGTGCCAGCAGCGAAACAGGGGCTGGGGCCAACGTCCTGACTTTC,CASSETGAGANVLTF
.,TRBD2,TRBV15,TRBJ2-1,TGTGCCACCAGCAGAGAACTAGCGGGAGGTAACAATGAGCAGTTCTTC,CATSRELAGGNNEQFF
.,.,TRBV7-2,TRBJ2-4,TGTGCCAGCAGCTTAGCGGTCAGGAAAAACATTCAGTACTTC,CASSLAVRKNIQYF